This is a list of T cell receptor beta chains from one sample in a study of PD-1 blockade in classical Hodgkin lymphoma. Data came from immunoSEQ multiplex PCR; TCRdb stores just in-frame clones and leaves some out. The table has about 11,000 clones, approximately 80% seen once; the top ten hold around 23%. Sequences were derived from peripheral blood mononuclear cells (PBMCs), sampled at baseline. Receptor source: a human donor with classical Hodgkin lymphoma. CDR3s include the opening cysteine and the closing phenylalanine or tryptophan. A D gene is named only where the DNA matches it firmly. The listing skips clone size in some rows; elsewhere it reads once, few, many or a size class.

V,length,size,J,D,DNA,CDR3
TRBV11-3,13,.,TRBJ2-5,.,TGTGCCAGCAGCCTCTTTGGGGGAGAGACCCAGTACTTC,CASSLFGGETQYF
TRBV5-6,16,.,TRBJ1-5,TRBD1,TGTGCCAGCAGCCGGTGGGGACAGGGGTTCAATCAGCCCCAGCATTTT,CASSRWGQGFNQPQHF
TRBV5-1,16,.,TRBJ2-1,TRBD1,TGCGCCAGCAGCTCCGACAGGGGGTTCTCCTACAATGAGCAGTTCTTC,CASSSDRGFSYNEQFF
TRBV19,15,.,TRBJ1-4,.,TGTGCCAGTAGTTTGTTGGGCACCCCTGACGAAAAACTGTTTTTT,CASSLLGTPDEKLFF
TRBV6-1,14,.,TRBJ2-1,TRBD2,TGTGCCAGCAGTGAAATCCAGTGGGGGGGGGAGCAGTTCTTC,CASSEIQWGGEQFF
TRBV19,15,.,TRBJ1-2,TRBD1,TGTGCCAGTAGTATAGGGACAGGAGAAGTCTCTGGCTACACCTTC,CASSIGTGEVSGYTF
TRBV7-9,13,.,TRBJ2-2,.,TGTGCCAGCAGCTTGCCCAACACCGGGGAGCTGTTTTTT,CASSLPNTGELFF
TRBV6-5,14,.,TRBJ2-7,TRBD2,TGTGCCAGCAAAACGACTAGCGGGAGTTTTGAGCAGTACTTC,CASKTTSGSFEQYF
TRBV10-2,16,.,TRBJ2-2,.,TGCGCCAGCACGCGGACCGTGACAGAGCTCCCCGGGGAGCTGTTTTTT,CASTRTVTELPGELFF
TRBV25-1,13,.,TRBJ2-7,.,TGTGCCAGCAGTGACCGGACTTCAAGGGGGCAGTACTTC,CASSDRTSRGQYF
TRBV19,12,.,TRBJ1-1,.,TGTGCCAGTAAGGCAGTTTACACTGAAGCTTTCTTT,CASKAVYTEAFF
TRBV14,15,once,TRBJ2-5,.,TGTGCCAGCAGCCAAGAATTAGGGGCGGGGGAGACCCAGTACTTC,CASSQELGAGETQYF